The 20 T cell receptor beta chains given below trace back to one sample, sequenced in a study of T cells in Graves' hyperthyroidism and ophthalmopathy. RNA transcripts were the template for amplifying TCR beta CDR3 regions. When the TCR CDR3 underwent first-round RT-PCR, the HTBI primer set was used. TCRdb re-called the multiplex PCR reads with MiXCR, one entry per CDR3 protein. The table records about 560,000 distinct CDR3 sequences, approximately 15% of them present only once. Sequencing used blood. These TCRs come from a middle-aged woman with Graves' hyperthyroidism.

In its sample, this clonotype was seen many times. The chain employs TRBV29-1 and TRBJ2-2, with D possibly being TRBD2 (5 bases). The germline V gene has CDR1 SQVTM and CDR2 ANQGSEA. The V end was cut by 1 base, the J end by 0 bases, with 9 bases between. The CDR3 extends over 15 amino acids. DNA for the CDR3: TGCAGCGTTGAAGTTTACGGGACGAACACCGGGGAGCTGTTTTTT. It codes for CSVEVYGTNTGELFF.

This clonotype has ten or more counts. DNA for the CDR3: TGTGCCAGCGTCCGGGGCCCCAGGAGCACAGATACGCAGTATTTT. Its translation: CASVRGPRSTDTQYF. V and J are TRBV28 and TRBJ2-3, with D perhaps given as TRBD1 or TRBD2 (5 bases each). Trimming pared 8 bases from V and 0 bases from J, leaving 15 bases between. CDR3 length: 15 residues. Germline loops: CDR1 MDHEN, CDR2 SYDVKM. Filled out from reference TRBV28 and TRBJ2-3, the complete variable domain reads DVKVTQSSRYLVKRTGEKVFLECVQDMDHENMFWYRQDPGLGLRLIYFSYDVKMKEKGDIPEGYSVSREKKERFSLILESASTNQTSMYLCASVRGPRSTDTQYFGPGTRLTVL.

This clonotype was counted many times. V usage is TRBV6-1 and J usage is TRBJ2-1; D is possibly TRBD1 (6 bases). This CDR3 spans 15 amino acids. CDR1 MNHNS and CDR2 SASEGT come from the germline V gene. V was shortened by 2 bases and J by 9 bases, with 17 bases between the two germline ends. The CDR3 DNA reads as TGTGCCAGCAGTGAAAATTTGGGACAAGGTCCTGAGCAGTTCTTC. Protein product: CASSENLGQGPEQFF.

A note on this clonotype: Just one base apart from a much larger clone, this may be a read error. The CDR3 does not close with the conserved phenylalanine or tryptophan, likely indicating a read error. The J gene is TRBJ1-5, the V gene TRBV20-1; no firm D call. This CDR3 has 13 amino acids. The V and J ends lost 3 bases and 4 bases respectively, with 10 bases between them. CDR1 and CDR2 from the germline V gene are DFQATT and SNEGSKA (reference sequence). The CDR3 sequence: CSARYGLNQPQHL. The CDR3 DNA sequence: TGCAGTGCTAGGTACGGCCTTAATCAGCCCCAGCATCTT.

The sample holds many counts of this clonotype. V gene TRBV18 combines with J gene TRBJ2-1; D perhaps matches TRBD1 (6 bases). The CDR3 has 15 residues. Germline CDR1 KGHSH, CDR2 LQKENI. Trimming pared 1 base from V and 5 bases from J, leaving 12 bases between. Here the CDR3 DNA reads TGTGCCAGCTCACCACAGGGGGACCCGGACAATGAGCAGTTCTTC. Encoded protein: CASSPQGDPDNEQFF.

This clonotype was counted at least ten times. This chain joins TRBV28 and TRBJ2-7; D remains ambiguous. CDR1 is MDHEN, CDR2 SYDVKM, per germline. CDR3 length equals 14 residues. Trimming shortened V by 1 base and J by 0 bases, and 7 bases separated the two germline ends. CDR3 DNA: TGTGCCAGCAGTTTATTCGGCAACTCCTACGAGCAGTACTTC. Translated: CASSLFGNSYEQYF. Complete variable domain (other parts from reference TRBV28 and TRBJ2-7): DVKVTQSSRYLVKRTGEKVFLECVQDMDHENMFWYRQDPGLGLRLIYFSYDVKMKEKGDIPEGYSVSREKKERFSLILESASTNQTSMYLCASSLFGNSYEQYFGPGTRLTVT.

In regard to this clonotype: This may be a read error: a much more frequent sequence differs by one nucleotide. The chain combines TRBV5-1 with TRBJ1-4; D not resolved. Germline CDR1 is SGHRS and CDR2 is YFSETQ. This CDR3 contains 16 residues. V was trimmed by 0 bases and J by 4 bases, leaving 13 bases between them. CDR3 DNA: TGCGCCAGCAGCTTGGAGGCCGCGGGGATTAATGAAAAACTGTTTTTT. Translation gives CASSLEAAGINEKLFF.

The rearrangement joins TRBV20-1 to TRBJ1-5, with 7 nucleotides matching TRBD1. The ends lost 2 bases at V and 4 bases at J; junction bases unmatched: 14. The germline gives CDR1 DFQATT, CDR2 SNEGSKA (reference sequence). This CDR3 has 17 amino acids. The CDR3 bases are TGCAGTGCTAGAAAGATATCGGGGACAGCTAGTAATCAGCCCCAGCATTTT. Translation gives CSARKISGTASNQPQHF.

For this clonotype: With a much larger clone just one base away, this may be a read error. Given the absence of the conserved phenylalanine or tryptophan at the CDR3 end, a read error is likely. The chain carries TRBV9 and TRBJ1-1; 8 bases map to TRBD1. V dropped 0 bases and J dropped 5; count of bases not matched to a gene: 9. The CDR3 sequence is 16 residues long. In germline, CDR1 is SGDLS, CDR2 YYNGEE. CDR3 coding DNA: TGTGCCAGCAGCGTAGACTCGGCAGGGGGCTTGACTGAAGCTTTCTCT. Protein product: CASSVDSAGGLTEAFS.

This clonotype has at least ten counts. The genes are TRBV20-1 and TRBJ2-5, with 11 nucleotides matching TRBD1. Germline CDR1 DFQATT, CDR2 SNEGSKA (reference sequence). This CDR3 has 14 amino acids. Trimming took 1 base from V and 4 from J; bases not matched to a gene: 2. CDR3 bases: TGCAGTGCTAGAGGGGGACAGGGGGGAGAGACCCAGTACTTC. Its protein product is CSARGGQGGETQYF.

Only a few counts were recorded for this clonotype. The gene calls are TRBV10-3 and TRBJ2-7, with 7 bases matching TRBD1. Trimming removed 7 bases from V and 2 bases from J; junction bases left unmatched: 11. This CDR3 is 15 amino acids long. Germline values: CDR1 ENHRY, CDR2 SYGVKD. In DNA, the CDR3 is TGTGCCATCAAGCTAGGGGACAGTCCCACCTACGAGCAGTACTTC. It encodes CAIKLGDSPTYEQYF.

This clonotype appeared once. This may arise from a read error, as a much more abundant clone is one base away. The chain couples TRBV2 to TRBJ2-1; the D is unclear. V dropped 8 bases and J dropped 4 bases, with 15 bases sitting between them. CDR1 is SNHLY, CDR2 FYNNEI, per germline. This CDR3 has 14 amino acids. This chain's CDR3 is CASGVDPRYNEQFF. The DNA for the CDR3 is TGTGCCAGCGGTGTGGACCCCCGGTACAATGAGCAGTTCTTC.

This clonotype has at least ten counts. J is TRBJ2-7 and V is TRBV11-2; a weak D match, TRBD2 (5 bases). Looked up from germline, CDR1 is SGHAT and CDR2 is FQNNGV. The germline V and J ends were trimmed by 1 base and 0 bases, with 16 bases remaining between them. The CDR3 spans 17 residues. The CDR3 sequence is CASSLVGFKRISYEQYF. The CDR3 DNA reads as TGTGCCAGCAGCTTAGTTGGCTTCAAGCGGATCTCCTACGAGCAGTACTTC.

The chain carries TRBV5-4 and TRBJ1-4; possible D gene TRBD1, 5 bases. Germline V gene sequence: CDR1 SGHNT, CDR2 YYREEE (reference sequence). The V end was cut by 0 bases, the J end by 4 bases, with 10 bases between. The CDR3 contains 15 residues. CDR3 coding DNA: TGTGCCAGCAGCTTGGCTCAGGGCCGTAATGAAAAACTGTTTTTT. Protein: CASSLAQGRNEKLFF.

The table lists this clonotype with a few counts. The chain combines TRBV7-9 with TRBJ2-7; 10 bases fit TRBD1. This CDR3 region has 15 residues. The V and J ends lost 1 base and 3 bases, in that order; junction bases with no gene match: 3. Germline V gene data show CDR1 as SEHNR and CDR2 as FQNEAQ (reference sequence). The CDR3 nucleotides are TGTGCCAGCAGCTTAGTGGGGGACAGGGGCTACGAGCAGTACTTC. This sequence encodes CASSLVGDRGYEQYF.

This clonotype was counted at least ten times. This chain uses TRBV20-1 with TRBJ2-1, with 8 bases identical to TRBD2. The CDR3 has 13 amino acids. Germline V CDR1 and CDR2: DFQATT, SNEGSKA (reference sequence). J lost 9 bases, V lost 3 bases, and 7 bases had no gene match. The CDR3 loop reads CSASGRAAGEQFF. Written as DNA, the CDR3 is TGCAGTGCTAGCGGGAGGGCCGCGGGTGAGCAGTTCTTC.

In its sample, this clonotype was seen a few times. The chain carries TRBV5-4 and TRBJ2-3; a possible D gene is TRBD2 (6 bases). V was cut by 0 bases and J by 1 base, with 12 bases left in between. There are 16 residues in the CDR3. Per the germline V gene, CDR1 is SGHNT and CDR2 is YYREEE (reference sequence). The CDR3 region is CASSLASERGTDTQYF. CDR3 nucleotide sequence: TGTGCCAGCAGCTTGGCCTCCGAGCGGGGCACAGATACGCAGTATTTT.

The CDR3 here is CASSYAASDSGNTIYF. In DNA form, the CDR3 reads TGTGCCAGCAGTTACGCGGCCAGTGACTCTGGAAACACCATATATTTT. This chain joins TRBV6-6 and TRBJ1-3; D unresolved. The CDR3 covers 16 residues. Trimming took off 2 bases at V and 0 bases at J, with 11 bases between the two ends. CDR1 MNHNY and CDR2 SVGAGI come from the germline V gene (reference sequence).

In this sample, this clonotype turned up a few times. The genes are TRBV6-2 or TRBV6-3 and TRBJ2-7, with D unclear. This CDR3 has 10 amino acids. The V and J ends lost 6 bases and 6 bases respectively, with 6 bases between them. Germline CDR1 is MNHEY and CDR2 is SVGEGT. The CDR3 nucleotides read TGTGCCAGCAGGGGTCTCGAGCAGTACTTC. It specifies CASRGLEQYF.

This clonotype was counted at least ten times. The CDR3 sequence: CASRGNRGEVRYEQYF. CDR3 in DNA: TGTGCCAGCAGAGGAAACAGGGGTGAGGTTCGCTACGAGCAGTACTTC. J is TRBJ2-7 and V is TRBV28; 7 bases align to TRBD1. The CDR3 consists of 16 residues. Per germline, CDR1 MDHEN and CDR2 SYDVKM. The V and J ends lost 6 bases and 3 bases, in that order; junction bases with no gene match: 14.